The source of this T cell receptor (beta chain) is a study of cytomegalovirus exposure and HLA in healthy donors. The CDR3 has 11 residues. The V gene's germline CDR1 is SEHNR and CDR2 FQNEAQ (reference sequence). Deletions cut 5 bases from V and 8 bases from J, with 9 bases between. 13 Jbeta primers and 60 Vbeta primers were used for the PCR. The assay was immunoSEQ multiplex PCR, and TCRdb's table has in-frame clones only and misses some. This table has just over 95,000 clones, over 60% appearing once. About this clone itself: Its antigen is still unknown.

Findings of the study overall: Cytomegalovirus association was assigned to some 160 TCR beta chains. Using the classifier, cytomegalovirus status was reportedly diagnosed with high specificity and sensitivity.

This sequence joins TRBV7-9 and TRBJ1-1; D perhaps matches TRBD1 (6 bases). Sample: PBMCs. This TCR was recovered from a human donor in good health. CDR3 DNA: TGTGCCAGCAGCACTCAGGGGGAAGCTTTCTTT. Its protein is CASSTQGEAFF.